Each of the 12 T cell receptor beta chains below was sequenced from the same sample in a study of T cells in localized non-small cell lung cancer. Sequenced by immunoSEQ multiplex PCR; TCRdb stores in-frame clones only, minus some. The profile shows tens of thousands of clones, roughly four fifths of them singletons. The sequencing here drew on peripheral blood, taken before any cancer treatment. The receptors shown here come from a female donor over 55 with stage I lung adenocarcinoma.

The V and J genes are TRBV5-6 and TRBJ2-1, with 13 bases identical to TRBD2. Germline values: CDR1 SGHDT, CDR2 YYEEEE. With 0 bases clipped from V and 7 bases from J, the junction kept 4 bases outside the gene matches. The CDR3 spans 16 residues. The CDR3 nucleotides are TGTGCCAGCAGCTTGGCCGGGACTAGCGGGACTAATGAGCAGTTCTTC. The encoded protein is CASSLAGTSGTNEQFF. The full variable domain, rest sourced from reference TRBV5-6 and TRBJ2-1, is DAGVTQSPTHLIKTRGQQVTLRCSPKSGHDTVSWYQQALGQGPQFIFQYYEEEERQRGNFPDRFSGHQFPNYSSELNVNALLLGDSALYLCASSLAGTSGTNEQFFGPGTRLTVL.

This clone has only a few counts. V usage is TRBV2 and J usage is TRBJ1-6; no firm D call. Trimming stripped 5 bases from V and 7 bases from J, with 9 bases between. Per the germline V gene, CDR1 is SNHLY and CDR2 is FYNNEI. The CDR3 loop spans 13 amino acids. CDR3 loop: CASSRTENSPLHF. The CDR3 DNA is TGTGCCAGCAGTCGAACGGAGAATTCACCCCTCCACTTT. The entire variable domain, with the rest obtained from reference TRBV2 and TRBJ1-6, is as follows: EPEVTQTPSHQVTQMGQEVILRCVPISNHLYFYWYRQILGQKVEFLVSFYNNEISEKSEIFDDQFSVERPDGSNFTLKIRSTKLEDSAMYFCASSRTENSPLHFGNGTRLTVT.

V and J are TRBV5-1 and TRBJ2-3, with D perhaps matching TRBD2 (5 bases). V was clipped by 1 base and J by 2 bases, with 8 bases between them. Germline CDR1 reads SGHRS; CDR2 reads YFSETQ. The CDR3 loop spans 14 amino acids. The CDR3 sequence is CASSLIGDTDTQYF. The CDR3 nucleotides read TGCGCCAGCAGCTTGATCGGGGACACAGATACGCAGTATTTT.

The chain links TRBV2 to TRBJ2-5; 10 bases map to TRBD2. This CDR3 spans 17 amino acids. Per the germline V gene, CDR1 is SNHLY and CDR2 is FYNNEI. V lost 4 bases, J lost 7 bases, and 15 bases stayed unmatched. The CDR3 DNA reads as TGTGCCAGCAGTGTCGGGAGCGGGAGGGCCGGTTGGGGGACCCAGTACTTC. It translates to CASSVGSGRAGWGTQYF.

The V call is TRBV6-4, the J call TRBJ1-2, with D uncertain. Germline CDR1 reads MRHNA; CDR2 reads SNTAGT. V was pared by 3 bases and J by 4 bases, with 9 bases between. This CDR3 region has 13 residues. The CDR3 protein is CASSEGGPYGYTF. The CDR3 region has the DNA TGTGCCAGCAGTGAAGGCGGTCCCTATGGCTACACCTTC.

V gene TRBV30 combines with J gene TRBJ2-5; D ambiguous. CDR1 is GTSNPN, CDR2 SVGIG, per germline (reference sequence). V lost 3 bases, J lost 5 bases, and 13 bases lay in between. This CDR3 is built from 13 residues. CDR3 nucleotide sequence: TGTGCCTGGAGCAAAAGGGATCGGGAGACCCAGTACTTC. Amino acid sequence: CAWSKRDRETQYF.

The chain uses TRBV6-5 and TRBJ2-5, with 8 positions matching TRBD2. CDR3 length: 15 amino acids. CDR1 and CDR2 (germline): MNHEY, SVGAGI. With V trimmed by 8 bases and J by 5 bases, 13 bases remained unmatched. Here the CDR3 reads CASAHPGLGGETQYF. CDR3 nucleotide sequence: TGTGCCAGCGCTCACCCGGGACTAGGGGGTGAGACCCAGTACTTC.

CDR3 region: CASGEQGYGELFF. The CDR3 nucleotides read TGTGCCAGCGGGGAGCAGGGGTACGGGGAGCTGTTTTTT. The chain joins TRBV2 to TRBJ2-2; a weak D match, TRBD1 (6 bases). Trimming left V 8 bases short and J 7 bases short, with 14 bases between. Germline V gene data show CDR1 as SNHLY and CDR2 as FYNNEI. The CDR3 is 13 amino acids. Together with reference TRBV2 and TRBJ2-2, the CDR3 gives the full variable domain: EPEVTQTPSHQVTQMGQEVILRCVPISNHLYFYWYRQILGQKVEFLVSFYNNEISEKSEIFDDQFSVERPDGSNFTLKIRSTKLEDSAMYFCASGEQGYGELFFGEGSRLTVL.

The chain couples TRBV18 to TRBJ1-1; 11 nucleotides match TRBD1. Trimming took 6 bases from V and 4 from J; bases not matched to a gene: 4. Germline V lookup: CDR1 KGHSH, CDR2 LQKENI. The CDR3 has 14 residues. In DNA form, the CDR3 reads TGTGCCAGCTCGTCCGGGACAGGGGGCACTGAAGCTTTCTTT. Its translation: CASSSGTGGTEAFF.

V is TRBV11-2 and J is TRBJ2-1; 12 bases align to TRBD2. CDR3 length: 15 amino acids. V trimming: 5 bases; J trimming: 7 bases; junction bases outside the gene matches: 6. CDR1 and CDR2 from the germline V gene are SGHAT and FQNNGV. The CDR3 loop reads CASSLAGGPSNEQFF. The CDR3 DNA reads TGTGCCAGCAGCCTAGCGGGAGGGCCGAGTAATGAGCAGTTCTTC.

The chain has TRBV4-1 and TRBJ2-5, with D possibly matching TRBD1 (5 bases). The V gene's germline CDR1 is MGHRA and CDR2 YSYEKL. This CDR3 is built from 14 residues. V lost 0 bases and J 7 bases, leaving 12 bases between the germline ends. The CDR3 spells CASSQEQGMVTQYF. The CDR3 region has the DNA TGCGCCAGCAGCCAAGAGCAGGGAATGGTGACCCAGTACTTC.

The DNA for the CDR3 is TGTGCCAGCAGCCAAAGGCGAGCCAATGAGCAGTTCTTC. This sequence encodes CASSQRRANEQFF. The chain carries TRBV7-3 and TRBJ2-1; D is ambiguous. CDR3 length equals 13 residues. Trimming shortened V by 5 bases and J by 6 bases, and 11 bases separated the two germline ends. Germline values: CDR1 SGHTA, CDR2 FQGTGA. Full variable domain (outside the CDR3, taken from reference TRBV7-3 and TRBJ2-1): GAGVSQTPSNKVTEKGKYVELRCDPISGHTALYWYRQSLGQGPEFLIYFQGTGAADDSGLPNDRFFAVRPEGSVSTLKIQRTERGDSAVYLCASSQRRANEQFFGPGTRLTVL.